The 22 T cell receptor beta chains below all came from one sample that was sequenced in a study of T-cell reconstitution after alpha-beta-depleted transplantation in children. TCRbeta library construction was performed incorporating unique molecular identifiers. A single record per CDR3 protein comes from TCRdb applying MiXCR to the PCR reads. Counted here are some 500,000 distinct CDR3 sequences, approximately 16% occurring once; the ten biggest clones make up roughly 3.3%. This sample comprised PBMCs from the stem cell graft donor, obtained from the stem cell graft. Receptors originate from a human donor who donated a stem cell graft to a child with acute lymphoblastic leukemia.

The chain carries TRBV12-3 or TRBV12-4 and TRBJ2-7, with D tentatively TRBD1 or TRBD2 (5 bases each). Trimming removed 6 bases at V and 6 bases at J, with 21 bases between. There are 15 residues in the CDR3. In DNA form, the CDR3 reads TGTGCCAGCAGCTCTCCGGGACGATGGGCTGCCGAGCAGTACTTC. Encoded protein: CASSSPGRWAAEQYF.

The genes are TRBV27 and TRBJ1-1; TRBD1 is a possible D gene (5 bases). This CDR3 region has 14 residues. Germline V CDR1 and CDR2: MNHEY, SMNVEV (reference sequence). Trimming left V 1 base short and J 7 bases short, with 13 bases between. The CDR3: CASSLYDSSYEAFF. CDR3 sequence (DNA): TGTGCCAGCAGTTTATATGACAGCTCCTATGAAGCTTTCTTT.

The J gene is TRBJ2-1, the V gene TRBV5-1; no clear D. Germline V lookup: CDR1 SGHRS, CDR2 YFSETQ. This CDR3 is 12 amino acids long. The V gene lost 4 bases and the J gene lost 9 bases, with 11 bases spanning the gap. CDR3 sequence: CASSLTGFEQFF. CDR3 in DNA: TGCGCCAGCAGCCTGACGGGTTTTGAGCAGTTCTTC.

This clonotype has a handful of counts. The chain uses TRBV12-3 or TRBV12-4 and TRBJ1-5; a weak D match, TRBD1 (5 bases). This CDR3 has 17 amino acids. The V and J ends lost 5 bases and 7 bases respectively, with 24 bases between them. The CDR3 DNA follows: TGTGCCAGCAGTCCGGACCGGGGCCAGCCCTTTGGGCAGCCCCAGCATTTT. Protein: CASSPDRGQPFGQPQHF.

This clonotype has a handful of counts. The rearrangement uses TRBV29-1 and TRBJ2-7; TRBD2 agrees at 7 bases. This CDR3 is built from 15 residues. Germline trimming cut 1 base from V and 2 bases from J; bases unmatched to any gene: 8. Germline assignment: CDR1 SQVTM and CDR2 ANQGSEA. Here the CDR3 DNA reads TGCAGCGTTGAAGGGGGGTCGGGACTAACCTACGAGCAGTACTTC. Translated: CSVEGGSGLTYEQYF.

This clonotype was observed many times. An end of the junction differs from the germline gene, which may be a read error. The gene calls are TRBV12-3 or TRBV12-4 and TRBJ2-7; 11 positions match TRBD2. This CDR3 is built from 14 residues. CDR3 bases: TGTGCCAGCAGCTTAGCGGGAGGGATCTACGAGCAGTACTTC. Translation: CASSLAGGIYEQYF.

This clonotype was counted only a few times. V is TRBV7-9 and J is TRBJ1-6, with D possibly TRBD1 on 5 matching bases. With 1 base removed from V and 7 bases from J, the gap between germline ends came to 8 bases. From germline, CDR1 is SEHNR and CDR2 FQNEAQ (reference sequence). The CDR3 spans 14 residues. In DNA form, the CDR3 reads TGTGCCAGCAGCTTAGTCCAGGGAAATTCACCCCTCCACTTT. It is translated as CASSLVQGNSPLHF. The whole variable domain, filled in from reference TRBV7-9 and TRBJ1-6, reads DTGVSQNPRHKITKRGQNVTFRCDPISEHNRLYWYRQTLGQGPEFLTYFQNEAQLEKSRLLSDRFSAERPKGSFSTLEIQRTEQGDSAMYLCASSLVQGNSPLHFGNGTRLTVT.

The V gene is TRBV19, the J gene TRBJ2-1, with 7 positions matching TRBD2. Trimming took 9 bases from V and 2 from J; bases not matched to a gene: 13. The CDR3 length is 16 residues. From germline, CDR1 is LNHDA and CDR2 SQIVND (reference sequence). CDR3 sequence reads: CARCSGSHHAYNEQFF. The DNA of the CDR3 is TGTGCCAGATGTAGCGGGTCCCACCACGCCTACAATGAGCAGTTCTTC.

V gene TRBV10-3 combines with J gene TRBJ2-5; no firm D call. The CDR3 length is 12 residues. Germline assignment: CDR1 ENHRY and CDR2 SYGVKD. V was clipped by 1 base and J by 4 bases, with 4 bases between them. This chain's CDR3 is CAISEWGETQYF. CDR3 DNA: TGTGCCATCAGTGAGTGGGGAGAGACCCAGTACTTC.

The J gene is TRBJ2-5, the V gene TRBV20-1; 8 bases map to TRBD2. Germline V lookup: CDR1 DFQATT, CDR2 SNEGSKA (reference sequence). J gave up 1 base and V 3 bases, and 10 bases lay outside the gene matches. The CDR3 loop spans 16 amino acids. In DNA, the CDR3 is TGCAGTGCTAGTTGGATAGCGGGACCCGTCCAAGAGACCCAGTACTTC. Protein sequence: CSASWIAGPVQETQYF.

V usage is TRBV5-1 and J usage is TRBJ2-1, with a tentative D call TRBD2 (6 bases). CDR1 and CDR2 from the germline V gene are SGHRS and YFSETQ. This CDR3 spans 15 amino acids. V dropped 2 bases and J dropped 3 bases, with 12 bases sitting between them. CDR3 residues: CASSFTGVRYNEQFF. CDR3 DNA: TGCGCCAGCAGCTTTACGGGAGTCCGCTACAATGAGCAGTTCTTC.

This chain connects TRBV27 to TRBJ2-7, with a weak D call TRBD2 (5 bases). Germline CDR1 reads MNHEY; CDR2 reads SMNVEV (reference sequence). With 1 base removed from V and 3 bases from J, the gap between germline ends came to 10 bases. The CDR3 has 14 residues. As DNA, the CDR3 is TGTGCCAGCAGTTTATACGGGAATTTCTACGAGCAGTACTTC. This gives the protein CASSLYGNFYEQYF.

There are a few counts of this clonotype. V is TRBV2 and J is TRBJ1-3; TRBD1 is a possible D gene (6 bases). Germline assignment: CDR1 SNHLY and CDR2 FYNNEI. The CDR3 runs to 15 residues. The V end lost 8 bases, the J end lost 2 bases, and 16 bases lay between the germline ends. CDR3 nucleotide sequence: TGTGCCAGCCGCGCCTCGGGGGGGCCTGGAAACACCATATATTTT. Translated, it gives CASRASGGPGNTIYF.

The chain uses TRBV5-1 and TRBJ2-4; 8 positions match TRBD1. J lost 8 bases, V lost 4 bases, and 8 bases had no gene match. Per the germline V gene, CDR1 is SGHRS and CDR2 is YFSETQ. This CDR3 region has 14 residues. The CDR3 is CASSKEQGGHIQYF. Here the CDR3 DNA reads TGCGCCAGCAGCAAGGAACAGGGGGGCCACATTCAGTACTTC.

This clonotype was detected a few times. The gene calls are TRBV11-2 and TRBJ2-1; D could derive from TRBD1 or TRBD2 (5 bases each). V was trimmed by 5 bases and J by 0 bases, leaving 14 bases between them. This CDR3 comprises 16 residues. Germline V gene lookup returns CDR1 SGHAT and CDR2 FQNNGV. The CDR3 region is CASSLLLGTSYNEQFF. The DNA for the CDR3 is TGTGCCAGCAGCCTACTCCTAGGGACCTCCTACAATGAGCAGTTCTTC.

This clonotype was observed at least ten times. This rearrangement joins TRBV10-2 to TRBJ2-3, with D possibly being TRBD1 (5 bases). The CDR3 runs 13 residues. Germline assignment: CDR1 WSHSY and CDR2 SAAADI. V shed 0 bases and J shed 11 bases, with 12 bases lying between them. The CDR3 DNA is TGCGCCAGCAGTGAGTCGCGGACATTAATGCAGTATTTT. Amino acids: CASSESRTLMQYF.

The rearrangement uses TRBV6-1 and TRBJ1-6, with D possibly TRBD1 on 6 matching bases. The CDR3 runs 13 residues. Germline loops: CDR1 MNHNS, CDR2 SASEGT. Trimming took off 7 bases at V and 10 bases at J, with 14 bases between the two ends. CDR3 in DNA: TGTGCCAGCAATCGGGGGGCAGGATCACCCCTCCACTTT. It is translated as CASNRGAGSPLHF.

This clonotype has more than one count but fewer than ten. The rearrangement uses TRBV7-9 and TRBJ2-1; TRBD2 is a possible D gene (5 bases). CDR1 is SEHNR and CDR2 is FQNEAQ in the germline V gene (reference sequence). Deletions cut 5 bases from V and 9 bases from J, with 20 bases between. This CDR3 has 15 amino acids. This chain's CDR3 is CASSTMASRNGEQFF. In DNA form, the CDR3 reads TGTGCCAGCAGCACTATGGCTAGCCGCAATGGTGAGCAGTTCTTC.

This clonotype was counted only a few times. V gene TRBV20-1 combines with J gene TRBJ1-5; TRBD1 matches 10 bases. The CDR3 consists of 17 residues. In germline, CDR1 is DFQATT, CDR2 SNEGSKA (reference sequence). V was clipped by 4 bases and J by 2 bases; unmatched bases: 11. The DNA for the CDR3 is TGCAGTGCTACCGACAGGGGGCCAGGATATGGCAATCAGCCCCAGCATTTT. Translation: CSATDRGPGYGNQPQHF.

This clonotype came up a few times. The chain couples TRBV3-1 to TRBJ1-5; D is undetermined. This CDR3 region has 13 residues. V was shortened by 0 bases and J by 10 bases, with 10 bases between the two germline ends. Germline V gene sequence: CDR1 LGHDT, CDR2 YNNKEL (reference sequence). The CDR3 DNA is TGTGCCAGCAGCCAAGATGAGTGGACTCCCCAGCATTTT. Translating it yields CASSQDEWTPQHF. Based on the CDR3 plus reference TRBV3-1 and TRBJ1-5, the full variable domain is DTAVSQTPKYLVTQMGNDKSIKCEQNLGHDTMYWYKQDSKKFLKIMFSYNNKELIINETVPNRFSPKSPDKAHLNLHINSLELGDSAVYFCASSQDEWTPQHFGDGTRLSIL.

This clonotype has more than one count but fewer than ten. V usage is TRBV3-1 and J usage is TRBJ2-5; the match to TRBD2 covers 9 bases. The length of the CDR3 is 17 residues. V lost 0 bases, J lost 5 bases, and 10 bases stayed unmatched. Germline-derived CDR1 and CDR2 are LGHDT and YNNKEL (reference sequence). DNA for the CDR3: TGTGCCAGCAGCCAAGATCATCCGGGACTAGCATTGGAGACCCAGTACTTC. Translating gives CASSQDHPGLALETQYF.

In its sample, this clonotype was seen a few times. CDR3 in amino acids: CASSLFAQRENYEQYF. CDR3 DNA: TGCGCCAGCAGCTTGTTTGCCCAGCGGGAGAACTACGAGCAGTACTTC. This sequence joins TRBV5-1 and TRBJ2-7; 8 bases align to TRBD2. The germline V gene has CDR1 SGHRS and CDR2 YFSETQ. The CDR3 loop spans 16 amino acids. The ends lost 1 base at V and 3 bases at J; junction bases unmatched: 9. The full variable domain, with the rest looked up from reference TRBV5-1 and TRBJ2-7, is KAGVTQTPRYLIKTRGQQVTLSCSPISGHRSVSWYQQTPGQGLQFLFEYFSETQRNKGNFPGRFSGRQFSNSRSEMNVSTLELGDSALYLCASSLFAQRENYEQYFGPGTRLTVT.